The rows below give T cell receptor beta chains drawn from one sample of a study of blood T cell repertoires in COVID-19. Libraries were prepared by immunoSEQ multiplex PCR; TCRdb keeps only in-frame clonotypes and omits some of them. The sample records under 250,000 clones, 85% being singletons. The sample was PBMCs or T cells enriched from blood (not recorded which). The receptors were sampled from a woman between 50 and 59 years old with acute COVID-19. CDR3s include the opening cysteine and the closing phenylalanine or tryptophan. A D gene is named only where the DNA matches it firmly. For some rows the clone size is stated as once, few or many, or as a class when expanded; others skip it.

>NA|NA|TRBV9|13|TRBJ1-2
TGTGCCAGCAGCGTAACTCAAAACTATGGCTACACCTTC
CASSVTQNYGYTF
>NA|NA|TRBV30|11|TRBJ1-1
TGTGCCTGGACAGGTCAGACTGAAGCTTTCTTT
CAWTGQTEAFF
>NA|NA|TRBV6-2/TRBV6-3|13|TRBJ2-7
TGTGCCAGCAGTTACCAAGCCCTAGACGAGCAGTACTTC
CASSYQALDEQYF
>NA|TRBD1|TRBV12-3/TRBV12-4|13|TRBJ1-1
TGTGCCTCTCATTCTAGGGGGCGTACTGAAGCTTTCTTT
CASHSRGRTEAFF
>NA|TRBD1|TRBV19|13|TRBJ1-2
TGTGCCAGTAGTAGGGACAGGGTGCGTGGCTACACCTTC
CASSRDRVRGYTF
>few|NA|TRBV3-1/TRBV3-2|14|TRBJ1-2
TGTGCCAGCAGCCAAGATAACCGGGGGAATGGCTACACCTTC
CASSQDNRGNGYTF
>NA|TRBD1|TRBV15|15|TRBJ1-2
TGTGCCACCAGCAGAGAATTGGGGACAGCCTATGGCTACACCTTC
CATSRELGTAYGYTF
>NA|TRBD1|TRBV14|14|TRBJ1-2
TGTGCCAGCAGCCTACAGGGGGTTAACTATGGCTACACCTTC
CASSLQGVNYGYTF
>few|NA|TRBV18|16|TRBJ1-2
TGTGCCAGCTCACCCCCCGGGCAGGGTATTGTCTATGGCTACACCTTC
CASSPPGQGIVYGYTF
>NA|NA|TRBV12-3/TRBV12-4|13|TRBJ1-5
TGTGCCAGCATGGCAGGGGCGGGTCAGCCCCAGCATTTT
CASMAGAGQPQHF
>NA|NA|TRBV5-1|12|TRBJ2-7
TGCGCCAGCAGCTCACAGGGTTACGAGCAGTACTTC
CASSSQGYEQYF
>NA|NA|TRBV27|17|TRBJ1-5
TGTGCCAGCAGTCCCTCCTTCTTGTTGAGGGCGGATCAGCCCCAGCATTTT
CASSPSFLLRADQPQHF
>NA|NA|TRBV19|13|TRBJ2-7
TGTGCCAGTAGTCGCGCAGGTCCCTACGAGCAGTACTTC
CASSRAGPYEQYF
>once|TRBD2|TRBV2|15|TRBJ2-3
TGTGCCAGCAGTCTACCGAGCGGGGGGGTCTCAACGCAGTATTTT
CASSLPSGGVSTQYF
>few|TRBD1|TRBV12-3/TRBV12-4|12|TRBJ1-2
TGTGCCAGCAAGAGGGGGCCGTCTGGCTACACCTTC
CASKRGPSGYTF
>NA|NA|TRBV5-1|14|TRBJ1-1
TGCGCCAGCAGCTTGTCAGGGTCTTCCACTGAAGCTTTCTTT
CASSLSGSSTEAFF
>NA|TRBD1|TRBV7-9|17|TRBJ2-1
TGTGCCAGCAGCCCAAAACAGGGGTCGAGCTCCTACAATGAGCAGTTCTTC
CASSPKQGSSSYNEQFF
>NA|TRBD1|TRBV7-2|14|TRBJ1-1
TGTGCCAGCAGCGGCGGACAGGTAAACACTGAAGCTTTCTTT
CASSGGQVNTEAFF
>NA|TRBD1|TRBV3-1/TRBV3-2|15|TRBJ1-6
TGTGCCAGCAGCCGAGGACAGGGGCGGAATTCACCCCTCCACTTT
CASSRGQGRNSPLHF
>few|NA|TRBV2|14|TRBJ2-5
TGTGCCAGCAGTGAAGCCGCCAGTCAAGAGACCCAGTACTTC
CASSEAASQETQYF
>NA|TRBD2|TRBV3-1/TRBV3-2|18|TRBJ2-1
TGTGCCAGCAGCCTGGTGGGACTAGCGGGGGGGCGGGCCAATGAGCAGTTCTTC
CASSLVGLAGGRANEQFF
>NA|NA|TRBV12-3/TRBV12-4|13|TRBJ1-3
TGTGCCAGCATAAAGAGGGCTGGAAACACCATATATTTT
CASIKRAGNTIYF
>NA|TRBD1|TRBV29-1|13|TRBJ1-1
TGCAGCGGCAAGACAGGGATGAACACTGAAGCTTTCTTT
CSGKTGMNTEAFF
>NA|NA|TRBV12-3/TRBV12-4|11|TRBJ1-1
TGTGCCAGCAGTTCTAACACTGAAGCTTTCTTT
CASSSNTEAFF
>NA|NA|TRBV2|17|TRBJ1-3
TGTGCCAGCAGTGAGGATATAAGGCCTAGGCCTGGAAACACCATATATTTT
CASSEDIRPRPGNTIYF
>NA|TRBD2|TRBV29-1|14|TRBJ2-7
TGCAGCGTTGTGGGGGGGAAAAGCTCCTACGAGCAGTACTTC
CSVVGGKSSYEQYF
>NA|NA|TRBV9|15|TRBJ2-5
TGTGCCAGCAGCGGGACTCCCTCCCTCCAAGAGACCCAGTACTTC
CASSGTPSLQETQYF